The clone carrying this T cell receptor beta chain has at least ten counts. The data were taken from a study of early T cells in non-severe SARS-CoV-2 infection. Each single cDNA molecule received a unique molecular identifier. TCRdb reprocessed the 5' RACE reads via MiXCR and lists one record per CDR3 protein. Here the sample spans roughly 30,000 distinct CDR3 sequences, around 6% being singletons. This receptor was obtained from an adult who was a healthcare worker with PCR-confirmed SARS-CoV-2 infection or an uninfected control (not recorded which). The specimen sequenced was whole blood.

CDR3 coding DNA: TGTGCCAGCAGCTCGACTAGCGGGAGTTCATACGAGCAGTACTTC. Encoded protein: CASSSTSGSSYEQYF. The chain combines TRBV6-2 or TRBV6-3 with TRBJ2-7, with 12 bases identical to TRBD2. V shed 6 bases and J 4 bases; nucleotides not matched to a gene: 7. CDR1 is MNHEY and CDR2 is SVGEGT in the germline V gene. CDR3 length: 15 amino acids.